This entry features one T cell receptor beta chain sequence. TCRdb re-called the 5' RACE reads with MiXCR, one entry per CDR3 protein. The sample holds 450,000 to 600,000 distinct CDR3 sequences, roughly 12% seen once. These data are taken from a study of T cells after yellow fever vaccination. Per the germline V gene, CDR1 is GTSNPN and CDR2 is SVGIG (reference sequence). The CDR3 spans 14 residues. V was pared by 4 bases and J by 0 bases, with 11 bases between. This receptor was identified in a man aged 30 to 39 who received the YFV17D yellow fever vaccine. The chain couples TRBV30 to TRBJ2-3; maybe TRBD2 (5 bases). Sequencing used PBMCs, obtained on the day of the yellow fever booster vaccination. CDR3 amino acids: CAWMPGISTDTQYF. The CDR3 nucleotides read TGTGCCTGGATGCCGGGAATCAGCACAGATACGCAGTATTTT.